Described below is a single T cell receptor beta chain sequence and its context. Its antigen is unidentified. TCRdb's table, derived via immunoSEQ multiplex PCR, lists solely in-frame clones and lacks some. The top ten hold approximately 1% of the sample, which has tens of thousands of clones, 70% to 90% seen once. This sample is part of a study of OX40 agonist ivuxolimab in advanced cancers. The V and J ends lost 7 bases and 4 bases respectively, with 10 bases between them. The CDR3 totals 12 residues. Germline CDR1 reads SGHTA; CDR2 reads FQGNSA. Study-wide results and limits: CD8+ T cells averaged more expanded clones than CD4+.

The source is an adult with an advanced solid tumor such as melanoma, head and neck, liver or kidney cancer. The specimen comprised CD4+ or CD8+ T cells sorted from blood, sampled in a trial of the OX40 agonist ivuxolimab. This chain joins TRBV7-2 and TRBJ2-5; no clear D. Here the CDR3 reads CASTPGGETQYF. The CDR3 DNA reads TGTGCCAGCACCCCCGGTGGAGAGACCCAGTACTTC.